Presented here are 4 T cell receptor beta chains from one specimen sequenced in a study of T cell changes during pregnancy in multiple sclerosis. Here immunoSEQ multiplex PCR was the method, and the copy in TCRdb shows in-frame clones only, minus some. The table includes roughly 100,000 clones, roughly 92% detected once. The material was peripheral blood, obtained after pregnancy. The receptors shown here come from a female donor with multiple sclerosis, enrolled in a pregnancy study.

The chain couples TRBV6-5 to TRBJ1-1; D is uncertain. The CDR3 spans 15 residues. Deletions cut 0 bases from V and 1 base from J, with 9 bases between. Germline loops: CDR1 MNHEY, CDR2 SVGAGI. In nucleotides, the CDR3 is TGTGCCAGCAGTTACTCTGGACTTAAGAACACTGAAGCTTTCTTT. This codes for CASSYSGLKNTEAFF.

The chain joins TRBV19 to TRBJ1-3; unclear D gene. CDR1 LNHDA and CDR2 SQIVND come from the germline V gene (reference sequence). The V gene lost 2 bases and the J gene lost 0 bases, with 14 bases spanning the gap. The CDR3 spans 17 residues. CDR3 coding DNA: TGTGCCAGTAGTATACCCGGAGGCTGGGACTCTGGAAACACCATATATTTT. Protein sequence: CASSIPGGWDSGNTIYF.

The rearrangement links TRBV5-1 to TRBJ2-5, with 7 positions matching TRBD2. This CDR3 spans 15 amino acids. The germline CDR1 and CDR2 sequences are SGHRS and YFSETQ. Trimming at V came to 0 bases and at J to 5 bases, leaving 7 bases not matched to a gene. The CDR3 DNA sequence: TGCGCCAGCAGCTTGGGCGACGGGGGGTTTGAGACCCAGTACTTC. It translates to CASSLGDGGFETQYF.

The chain is built from TRBV7-3 and TRBJ2-5; 9 bases match TRBD2. After removal of 5 bases from V and 4 bases from J, the junction contained 11 bases not matched to a gene. The V gene's germline CDR1 is SGHTA and CDR2 FQGTGA. The CDR3 loop spans 16 amino acids. The CDR3, as DNA: TGTGCCAGCAGCCCAGGGATGGTAGCGGGAGTAGAGACCCAGTACTTC. This translates into CASSPGMVAGVETQYF.